Below are 8 T cell receptor beta chains sequenced from a single sample in a study of OX40 agonist ivuxolimab in advanced cancers. The data were produced by immunoSEQ multiplex PCR, yet TCRdb's version contains in-frame clones alone and is incomplete. The table lists some 43,000 clones, around nine tenths of them singletons. The sample was CD4+ or CD8+ T cells sorted from blood, taken in a trial of the OX40 agonist ivuxolimab. The source is an adult with an advanced solid tumor such as melanoma, head and neck, liver or kidney cancer.

V usage is TRBV27 and J usage is TRBJ1-4, with 8 bases aligning to TRBD1. Trimming at V came to 4 bases and at J to 4 bases, leaving 5 bases not matched to a gene. The CDR3 totals 15 residues. Germline CDR1 and CDR2: MNHEY and SMNVEV (reference sequence). The CDR3 is CASSSHTGGNEKLFF. In DNA form, the CDR3 reads TGTGCCAGCAGTTCTCACACAGGGGGTAATGAAAAACTGTTTTTT.

The chain has TRBV5-1 and TRBJ2-5; 8 bases align to TRBD2. The CDR3 has 15 residues. Trimming removed 4 bases from V and 5 bases from J; junction bases left unmatched: 10. Per the germline V gene, CDR1 is SGHRS and CDR2 is YFSETQ. DNA of the CDR3: TGCGCCAGCAGCATATACCGGGAGGGATGGGAGACCCAGTACTTC. Translation gives CASSIYREGWETQYF.

This rearrangement joins TRBV7-2 to TRBJ1-5, with 10 positions matching TRBD1. V shed 2 bases, J shed 4 bases, and the junction held 8 bases outside the gene matches. Germline CDR1 and CDR2: SGHTA and FQGNSA. The CDR3 extends over 17 amino acids. CDR3 nucleotides: TGTGCCAGCAGCTTAAGGTTTTTGGGACAGGGGAATCAGCCCCAGCATTTT. Its translation: CASSLRFLGQGNQPQHF.

The rearrangement uses TRBV7-9 and TRBJ1-1; 8 bases align to TRBD1. V shed 1 base and J 4 bases; nucleotides not matched to a gene: 5. Germline V gene sequence: CDR1 SEHNR, CDR2 FQNEAQ (reference sequence). The CDR3 covers 15 residues. The CDR3 DNA is TGTGCCAGCAGCTTAGGGAGGACAGGGCTCACTGAAGCTTTCTTT. This gives the protein CASSLGRTGLTEAFF.

About this clone itself: A read error may produce the germline difference seen at one junction end. The chain couples TRBV7-3 to TRBJ2-2, with D possibly being TRBD2 (6 bases). CDR3 length: 15 amino acids. In germline, CDR1 is SGHTA, CDR2 FQGTGA. CDR3 nucleotides: TGTGCCAGCAGCCTAACCGGGAGCTCGGCTGGGGAGCTGTTTTTT. The encoded protein is CASSLTGSSAGELFF.

This chain uses TRBV7-9 with TRBJ2-1; D call uncertain. This CDR3 comprises 16 residues. Between the trimmed V and J ends, which lost 0 bases and 5 bases, there was a span of 14 bases. Looked up from germline, CDR1 is SEHNR and CDR2 is FQNEAQ (reference sequence). The CDR3 spells CASSLAPGRSDNEQFF. Written as DNA, the CDR3 is TGTGCCAGCAGCTTAGCCCCCGGCCGGTCCGACAATGAGCAGTTCTTC.

The V and J genes are TRBV19 and TRBJ2-3; no reliable D call. Germline CDR1 and CDR2: LNHDA and SQIVND (reference sequence). V lost 0 bases to trimming and J lost 4 bases, with 11 bases between them. The CDR3 loop spans 15 amino acids. The CDR3 nucleotides read TGTGCCAGTAGTATAGATCCGAGTGGGGCAGATACGCAGTATTTT. It codes for CASSIDPSGADTQYF.

V gene TRBV7-9 combines with J gene TRBJ2-7; 13 bases are shared with TRBD2. Germline assignment: CDR1 SEHNR and CDR2 FQNEAQ (reference sequence). The CDR3 covers 16 residues. Trimming removed 2 bases from V and 7 bases from J; junction bases left unmatched: 8. The CDR3 DNA is TGTGCCAGCAGCTTATCCGGACTAGCGGGAGTAAAGGAGCAGTACTTC. This codes for CASSLSGLAGVKEQYF.